This T cell receptor beta chain was recorded in a study of cytomegalovirus exposure and HLA in healthy donors. General study results and limits: Cytomegalovirus association was assigned to approximately 160 TCR beta chains. Sequencing depth across donors, presence/absence analyses assumed, was roughly uniform.

The CDR3 is made up of 15 amino acids. Germline CDR1 KGHSH, CDR2 LQKENI. The V end was cut by 3 bases, the J end by 10 bases, with 16 bases between. Use of 60 Vbeta and 13 Jbeta primers characterized the PCR. The table came from immunoSEQ multiplex PCR; TCRdb's copy has only in-frame clones and leaves some out. Among around 86,000 clones listed, about 79% were seen once. As to this clone: Its target is not known.

The genes are TRBV18 and TRBJ1-6, with no clear D. This receptor was obtained from a female donor in good health and CMV-seronegative. Sequencing used PBMCs. The CDR3 bases are TGTGCCAGCTCACCGGCAGGTGCGGGAGAATCACCCCTCCACTTT. It specifies CASSPAGAGESPLHF.